This entry concerns a single TCR beta chain. This sample is drawn from a study of patients and donors after allogeneic stem cell transplantation. TCRdb re-derived calls from the RT-PCR reads in MiXCR, one entry per CDR3 protein. The data contain 400,000 to 450,000 distinct CDR3 sequences, 15% to 20% of them singletons. This sequence originates from a human donor who was either an allogeneic HSCT recipient or a stem cell or donor lymphocyte infusion donor (not recorded which). It is not recorded whose cells these are; they may come from a transplant donor. The sequenced material came from blood, either unsorted or a sorted T cell fraction (not recorded which).

The CDR3 sequence: CAISDGMGDSRYF. In DNA form, the CDR3 reads TGTGCCATCAGTGACGGAATGGGGGACAGCCGGTATTTT. The genes are TRBV10-3 and TRBJ2-3, with 7 nucleotides matching TRBD1. This CDR3 has 13 amino acids. V was pared by 3 bases and J by 14 bases, with 11 bases of the junction left unmatched. Germline lookup yields CDR1 ENHRY and CDR2 SYGVKD.